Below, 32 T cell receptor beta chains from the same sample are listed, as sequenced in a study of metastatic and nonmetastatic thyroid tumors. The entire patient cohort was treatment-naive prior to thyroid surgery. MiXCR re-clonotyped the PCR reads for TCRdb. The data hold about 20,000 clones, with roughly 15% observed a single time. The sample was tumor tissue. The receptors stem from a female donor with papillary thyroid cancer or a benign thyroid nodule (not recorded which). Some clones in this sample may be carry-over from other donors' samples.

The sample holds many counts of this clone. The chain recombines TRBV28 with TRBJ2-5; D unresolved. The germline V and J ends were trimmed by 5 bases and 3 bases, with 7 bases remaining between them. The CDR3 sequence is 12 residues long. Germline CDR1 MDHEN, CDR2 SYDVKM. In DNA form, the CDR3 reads TGTGCCAGCAGTCTAGGCAAAGAGACCCAGTACTTC. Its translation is CASSLGKETQYF.

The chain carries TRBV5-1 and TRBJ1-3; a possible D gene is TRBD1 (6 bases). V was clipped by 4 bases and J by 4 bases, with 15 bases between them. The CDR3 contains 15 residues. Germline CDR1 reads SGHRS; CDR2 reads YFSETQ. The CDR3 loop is CASSQYRAQGNTIYF. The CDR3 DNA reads TGCGCCAGCAGCCAGTACAGGGCACAAGGAAACACCATATATTTT.

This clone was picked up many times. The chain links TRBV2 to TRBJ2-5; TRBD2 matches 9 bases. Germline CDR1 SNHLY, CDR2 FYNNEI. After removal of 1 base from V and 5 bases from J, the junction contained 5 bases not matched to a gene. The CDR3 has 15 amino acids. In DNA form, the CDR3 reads TGTGCCAGCAGTGAAGAAGCGGGGGGCCCGGAGACCCAGTACTTC. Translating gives CASSEEAGGPETQYF.

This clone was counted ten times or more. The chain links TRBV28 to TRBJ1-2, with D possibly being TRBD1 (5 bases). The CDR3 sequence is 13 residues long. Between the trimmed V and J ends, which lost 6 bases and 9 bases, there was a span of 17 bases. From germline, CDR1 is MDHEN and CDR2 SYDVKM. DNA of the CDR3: TGTGCCAGCAGGACAATCCAGGGATTTAGCTACACCTTC. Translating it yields CASRTIQGFSYTF.

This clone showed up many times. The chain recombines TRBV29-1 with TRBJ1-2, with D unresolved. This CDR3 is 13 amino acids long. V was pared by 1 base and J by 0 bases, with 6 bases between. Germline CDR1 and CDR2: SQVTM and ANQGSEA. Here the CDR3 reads CSVEVQPNYGYTF. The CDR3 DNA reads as TGCAGCGTTGAAGTCCAACCTAACTATGGCTACACCTTC.

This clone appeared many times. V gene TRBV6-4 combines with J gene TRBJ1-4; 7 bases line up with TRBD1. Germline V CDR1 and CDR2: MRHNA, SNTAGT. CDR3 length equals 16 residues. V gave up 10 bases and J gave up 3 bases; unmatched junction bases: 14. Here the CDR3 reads CAIRQQGTLSNEKLFF. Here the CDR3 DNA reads TGTGCCATCCGACAACAGGGGACCCTTTCTAATGAAAAACTGTTTTTT.

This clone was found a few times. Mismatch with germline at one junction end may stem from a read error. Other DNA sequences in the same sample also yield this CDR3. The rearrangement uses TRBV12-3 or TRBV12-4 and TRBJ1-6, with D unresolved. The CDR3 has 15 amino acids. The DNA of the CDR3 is TGTGCCAGCAGTTTAGTGGCTCGTGCTGGCTCACCACTCCACTTT. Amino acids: CASSLVARAGSPLHF.

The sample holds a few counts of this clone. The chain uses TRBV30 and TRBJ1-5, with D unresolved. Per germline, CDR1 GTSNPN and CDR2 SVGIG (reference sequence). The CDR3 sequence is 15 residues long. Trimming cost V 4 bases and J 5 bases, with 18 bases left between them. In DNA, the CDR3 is TGTGCCTGGAACGCGGGAGACTTAGCCGATCAGCCCCAGCATTTT. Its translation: CAWNAGDLADQPQHF.

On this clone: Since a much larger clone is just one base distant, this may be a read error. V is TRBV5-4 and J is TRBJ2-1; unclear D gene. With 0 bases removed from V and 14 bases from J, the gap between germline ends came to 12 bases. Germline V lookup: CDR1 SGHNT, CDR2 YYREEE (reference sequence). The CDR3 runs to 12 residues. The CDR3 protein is CASSLAGQLEFF. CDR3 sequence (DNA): TGTGCCAGCAGCTTGGCGGGTCAGTTGGAGTTCTTC.

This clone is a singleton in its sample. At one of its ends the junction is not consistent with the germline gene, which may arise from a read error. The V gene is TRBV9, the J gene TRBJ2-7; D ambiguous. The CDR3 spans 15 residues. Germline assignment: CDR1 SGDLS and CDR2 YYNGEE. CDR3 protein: CASSVCLQSSYKQYF. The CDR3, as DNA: TGTGCCAGCAGCGTATGTCTGCAGAGCTCCTACAAGCAGTACTTC. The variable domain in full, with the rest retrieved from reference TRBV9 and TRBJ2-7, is DSGVTQTPKHLITATGQRVTLRCSPRSGDLSVYWYQQSLDQGLQFLIQYYNGEERAKGNILERFSAQQFPDLHSELNLSSLELGDSALYFCASSVCLQSSYKQYFGPGTRLTVT.

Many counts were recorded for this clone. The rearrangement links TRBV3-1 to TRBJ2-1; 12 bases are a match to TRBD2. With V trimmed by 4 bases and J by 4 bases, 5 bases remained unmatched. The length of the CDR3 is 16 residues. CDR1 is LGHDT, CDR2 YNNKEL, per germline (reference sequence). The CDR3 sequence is CASSLILAGGYNEQFF. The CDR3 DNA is TGTGCCAGCAGCCTGATACTAGCGGGGGGATACAATGAGCAGTTCTTC.

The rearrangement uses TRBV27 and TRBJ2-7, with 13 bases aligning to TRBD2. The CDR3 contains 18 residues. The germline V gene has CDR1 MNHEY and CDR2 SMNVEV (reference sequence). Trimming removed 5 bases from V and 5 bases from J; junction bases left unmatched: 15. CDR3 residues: CASSPRTGGLAGLNEQYF. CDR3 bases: TGTGCCAGCAGTCCCCGGACAGGGGGACTAGCGGGGCTCAACGAGCAGTACTTC.

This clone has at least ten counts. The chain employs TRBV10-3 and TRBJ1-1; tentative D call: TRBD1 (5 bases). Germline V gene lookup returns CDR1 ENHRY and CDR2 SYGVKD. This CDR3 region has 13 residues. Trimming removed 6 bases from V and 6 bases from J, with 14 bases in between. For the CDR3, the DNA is TGTGCCATCAGCCGGGCCCAAGGGGCTGAAGCTTTCTTT. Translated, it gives CAISRAQGAEAFF.

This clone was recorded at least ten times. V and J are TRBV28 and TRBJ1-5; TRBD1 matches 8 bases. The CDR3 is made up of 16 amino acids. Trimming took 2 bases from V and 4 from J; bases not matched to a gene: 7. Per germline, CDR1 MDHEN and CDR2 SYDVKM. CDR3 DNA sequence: TGTGCCAGCAGTTTAATGCAGGGGGCGGGTAATCAGCCCCAGCATTTT. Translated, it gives CASSLMQGAGNQPQHF.

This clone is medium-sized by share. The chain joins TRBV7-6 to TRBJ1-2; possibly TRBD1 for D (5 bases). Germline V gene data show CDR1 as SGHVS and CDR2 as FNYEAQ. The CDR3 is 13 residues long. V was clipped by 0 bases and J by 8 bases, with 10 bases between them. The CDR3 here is CASSLAAGRGYTF. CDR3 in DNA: TGTGCCAGCAGCTTAGCGGCAGGGCGAGGCTACACCTTC.

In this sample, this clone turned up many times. The CDR3 DNA follows: TGTGCCAGCAGTTTGGCCGGGAGGAGTGAAAAACTGTTTTTT. Its translation is CASSLAGRSEKLFF. The rearrangement uses TRBV12-3 or TRBV12-4 and TRBJ1-4, with unresolved D. The CDR3 has 14 amino acids. V was trimmed by 3 bases and J by 7 bases, leaving 12 bases between them.

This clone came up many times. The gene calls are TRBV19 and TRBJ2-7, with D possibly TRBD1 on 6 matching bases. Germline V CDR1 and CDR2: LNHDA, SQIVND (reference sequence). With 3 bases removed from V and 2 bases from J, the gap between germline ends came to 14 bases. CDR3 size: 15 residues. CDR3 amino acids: CASSMSDRPAYEQYF. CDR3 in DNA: TGTGCCAGTAGTATGTCCGACAGGCCAGCCTACGAGCAGTACTTC.

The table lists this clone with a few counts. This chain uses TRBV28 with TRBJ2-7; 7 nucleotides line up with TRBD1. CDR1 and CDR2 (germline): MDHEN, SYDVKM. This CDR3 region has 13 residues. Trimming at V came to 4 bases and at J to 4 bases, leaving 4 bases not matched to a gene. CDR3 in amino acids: CASSSWGQYEQYF. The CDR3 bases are TGTGCCAGCAGTTCCTGGGGACAGTACGAGCAGTACTTC.

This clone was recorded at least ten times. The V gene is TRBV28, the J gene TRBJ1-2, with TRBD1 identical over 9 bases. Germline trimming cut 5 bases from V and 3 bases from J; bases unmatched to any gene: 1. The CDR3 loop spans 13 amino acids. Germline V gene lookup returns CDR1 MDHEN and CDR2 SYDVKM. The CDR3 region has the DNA TGTGCCAGCAGTGACAGGGGGGACTATGGCTACACCTTC. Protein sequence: CASSDRGDYGYTF.

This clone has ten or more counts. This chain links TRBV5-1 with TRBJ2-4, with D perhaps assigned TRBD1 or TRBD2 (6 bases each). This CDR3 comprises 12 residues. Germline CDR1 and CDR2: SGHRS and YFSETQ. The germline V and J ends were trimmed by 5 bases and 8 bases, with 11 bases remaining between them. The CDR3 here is CASRGGLDIQYF. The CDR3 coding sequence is TGCGCCAGCAGGGGGGGCCTGGACATTCAGTACTTC.

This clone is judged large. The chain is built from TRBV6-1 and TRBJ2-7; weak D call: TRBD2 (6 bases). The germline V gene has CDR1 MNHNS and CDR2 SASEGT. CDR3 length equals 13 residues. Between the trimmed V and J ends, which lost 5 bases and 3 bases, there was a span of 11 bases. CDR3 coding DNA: TGTGCCAGCAGTCCGGACTACGGCTACGAGCAGTACTTC. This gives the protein CASSPDYGYEQYF.

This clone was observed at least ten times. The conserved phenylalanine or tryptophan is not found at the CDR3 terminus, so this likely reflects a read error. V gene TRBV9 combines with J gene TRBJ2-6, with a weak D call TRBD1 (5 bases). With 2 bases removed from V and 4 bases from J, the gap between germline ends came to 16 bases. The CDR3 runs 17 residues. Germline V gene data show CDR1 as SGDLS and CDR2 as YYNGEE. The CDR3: CASSVPQGVLGANVLTS. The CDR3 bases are TGTGCCAGCAGCGTCCCACAAGGGGTTTTGGGGGCCAACGTCCTGACTTCC.

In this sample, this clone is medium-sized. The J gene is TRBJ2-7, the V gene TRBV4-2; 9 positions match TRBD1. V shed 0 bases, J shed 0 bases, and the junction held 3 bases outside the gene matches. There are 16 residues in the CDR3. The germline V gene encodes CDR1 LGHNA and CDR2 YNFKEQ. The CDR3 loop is CASSQDGTGSSYEQYF. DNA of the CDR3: TGTGCCAGCAGCCAAGACGGGACAGGGAGCTCCTACGAGCAGTACTTC.

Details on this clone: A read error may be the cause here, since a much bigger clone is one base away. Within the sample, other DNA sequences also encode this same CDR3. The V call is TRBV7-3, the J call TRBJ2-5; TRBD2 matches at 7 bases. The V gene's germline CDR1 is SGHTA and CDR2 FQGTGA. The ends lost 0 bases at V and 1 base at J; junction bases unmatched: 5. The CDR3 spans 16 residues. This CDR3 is CASSLTPSGPQETQYF. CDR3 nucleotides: TGTGCCAGCAGCTTAACGCCTAGCGGACCCCAAGAGACCCAGTACTTC.

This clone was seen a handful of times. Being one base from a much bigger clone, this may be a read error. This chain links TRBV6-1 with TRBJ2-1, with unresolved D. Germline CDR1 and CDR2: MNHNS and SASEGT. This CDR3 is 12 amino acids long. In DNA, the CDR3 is TGTGCCAGCAGATGGCCATACAATGCGCAGTTCTTC. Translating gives CASRWPYNAQFF.

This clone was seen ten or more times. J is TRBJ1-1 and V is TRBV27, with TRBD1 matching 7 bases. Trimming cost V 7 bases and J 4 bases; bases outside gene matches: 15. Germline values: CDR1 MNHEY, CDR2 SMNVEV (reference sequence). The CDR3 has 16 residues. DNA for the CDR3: TGTGCCAGCACTCCAGGGGGGGGGGCGGGGAGCACTGAAGCTTTCTTT. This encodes CASTPGGGAGSTEAFF.

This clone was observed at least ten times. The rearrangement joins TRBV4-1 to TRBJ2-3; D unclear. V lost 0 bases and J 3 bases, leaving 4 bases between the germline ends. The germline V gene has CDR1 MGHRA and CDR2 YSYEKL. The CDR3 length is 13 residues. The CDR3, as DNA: TGCGCCAGCAGCCAAGACGATACAGATACGCAGTATTTT. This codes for CASSQDDTDTQYF.

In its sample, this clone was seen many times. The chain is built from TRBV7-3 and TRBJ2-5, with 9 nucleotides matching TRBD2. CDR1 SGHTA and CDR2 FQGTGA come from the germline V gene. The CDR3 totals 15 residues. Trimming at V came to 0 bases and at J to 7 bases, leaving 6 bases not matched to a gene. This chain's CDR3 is CASSLTSSGMVTQYF. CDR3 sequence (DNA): TGTGCCAGCAGCTTAACATCTAGCGGGATGGTGACCCAGTACTTC.

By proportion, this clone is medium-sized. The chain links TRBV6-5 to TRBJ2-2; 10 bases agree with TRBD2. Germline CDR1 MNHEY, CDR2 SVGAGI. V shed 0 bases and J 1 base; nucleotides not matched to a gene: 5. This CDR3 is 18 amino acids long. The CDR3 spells CASSYSAGGPWNTGELFF. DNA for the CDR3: TGTGCCAGCAGTTACTCAGCGGGAGGGCCGTGGAACACCGGGGAGCTGTTTTTT.

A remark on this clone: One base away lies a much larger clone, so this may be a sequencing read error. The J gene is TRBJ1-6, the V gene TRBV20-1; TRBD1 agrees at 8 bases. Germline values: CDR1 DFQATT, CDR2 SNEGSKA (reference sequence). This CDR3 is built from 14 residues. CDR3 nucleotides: TGCAGTGCCCCAATGGGACAGGCAAATTCACCCCTCCGCTTT. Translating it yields CSAPMGQANSPLRF.

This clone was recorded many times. As DNA, the CDR3 is TGTGCCAGCAGCTCAAAACTCGGATCCGGGACAAACTACGAGCAGTACTTC. Translation: CASSSKLGSGTNYEQYF. The rearrangement links TRBV7-2 to TRBJ2-7; perhaps TRBD1 as D (6 bases). Deletions cut 4 bases from V and 3 bases from J, with 22 bases between. The CDR3 spans 17 residues. From germline, CDR1 is SGHTA and CDR2 FQGNSA. The full variable domain, in which reference TRBV7-2 and TRBJ2-7 provide the parts outside the CDR3, is GAGVSQSPSNKVTEKGKDVELRCDPISGHTALYWYRQSLGQGLEFLIYFQGNSAPDKSGLPSDRFSAERTGGSVSTLTIQRTQQEDSAVYLCASSSKLGSGTNYEQYFGPGTRLTVT.

The CDR3 is CASSLFGSSNEQFF. The CDR3 coding sequence is TGTGCCAGCAGCTTATTTGGTAGCAGCAATGAGCAGTTCTTC. This chain uses TRBV9 with TRBJ2-1; no clear D gene. CDR3 size: 14 residues. V dropped 4 bases and J dropped 6 bases, with 14 bases sitting between them. The V gene's germline CDR1 is SGDLS and CDR2 YYNGEE.